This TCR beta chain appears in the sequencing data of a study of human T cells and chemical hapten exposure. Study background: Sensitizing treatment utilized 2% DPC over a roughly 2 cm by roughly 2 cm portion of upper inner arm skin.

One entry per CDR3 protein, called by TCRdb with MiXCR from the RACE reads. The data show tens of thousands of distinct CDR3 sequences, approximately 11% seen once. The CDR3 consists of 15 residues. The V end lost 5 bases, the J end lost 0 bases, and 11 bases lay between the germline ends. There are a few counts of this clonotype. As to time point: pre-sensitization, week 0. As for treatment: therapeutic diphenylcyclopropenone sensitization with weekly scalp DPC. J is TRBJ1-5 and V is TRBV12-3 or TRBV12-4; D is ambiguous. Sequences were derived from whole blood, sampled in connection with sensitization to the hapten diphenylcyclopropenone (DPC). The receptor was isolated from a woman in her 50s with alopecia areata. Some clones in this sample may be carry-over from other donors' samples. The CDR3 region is CASSAQPYSNQPQHF. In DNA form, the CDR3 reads TGTGCCAGCAGTGCGCAGCCTTATAGCAATCAGCCCCAGCATTTT.